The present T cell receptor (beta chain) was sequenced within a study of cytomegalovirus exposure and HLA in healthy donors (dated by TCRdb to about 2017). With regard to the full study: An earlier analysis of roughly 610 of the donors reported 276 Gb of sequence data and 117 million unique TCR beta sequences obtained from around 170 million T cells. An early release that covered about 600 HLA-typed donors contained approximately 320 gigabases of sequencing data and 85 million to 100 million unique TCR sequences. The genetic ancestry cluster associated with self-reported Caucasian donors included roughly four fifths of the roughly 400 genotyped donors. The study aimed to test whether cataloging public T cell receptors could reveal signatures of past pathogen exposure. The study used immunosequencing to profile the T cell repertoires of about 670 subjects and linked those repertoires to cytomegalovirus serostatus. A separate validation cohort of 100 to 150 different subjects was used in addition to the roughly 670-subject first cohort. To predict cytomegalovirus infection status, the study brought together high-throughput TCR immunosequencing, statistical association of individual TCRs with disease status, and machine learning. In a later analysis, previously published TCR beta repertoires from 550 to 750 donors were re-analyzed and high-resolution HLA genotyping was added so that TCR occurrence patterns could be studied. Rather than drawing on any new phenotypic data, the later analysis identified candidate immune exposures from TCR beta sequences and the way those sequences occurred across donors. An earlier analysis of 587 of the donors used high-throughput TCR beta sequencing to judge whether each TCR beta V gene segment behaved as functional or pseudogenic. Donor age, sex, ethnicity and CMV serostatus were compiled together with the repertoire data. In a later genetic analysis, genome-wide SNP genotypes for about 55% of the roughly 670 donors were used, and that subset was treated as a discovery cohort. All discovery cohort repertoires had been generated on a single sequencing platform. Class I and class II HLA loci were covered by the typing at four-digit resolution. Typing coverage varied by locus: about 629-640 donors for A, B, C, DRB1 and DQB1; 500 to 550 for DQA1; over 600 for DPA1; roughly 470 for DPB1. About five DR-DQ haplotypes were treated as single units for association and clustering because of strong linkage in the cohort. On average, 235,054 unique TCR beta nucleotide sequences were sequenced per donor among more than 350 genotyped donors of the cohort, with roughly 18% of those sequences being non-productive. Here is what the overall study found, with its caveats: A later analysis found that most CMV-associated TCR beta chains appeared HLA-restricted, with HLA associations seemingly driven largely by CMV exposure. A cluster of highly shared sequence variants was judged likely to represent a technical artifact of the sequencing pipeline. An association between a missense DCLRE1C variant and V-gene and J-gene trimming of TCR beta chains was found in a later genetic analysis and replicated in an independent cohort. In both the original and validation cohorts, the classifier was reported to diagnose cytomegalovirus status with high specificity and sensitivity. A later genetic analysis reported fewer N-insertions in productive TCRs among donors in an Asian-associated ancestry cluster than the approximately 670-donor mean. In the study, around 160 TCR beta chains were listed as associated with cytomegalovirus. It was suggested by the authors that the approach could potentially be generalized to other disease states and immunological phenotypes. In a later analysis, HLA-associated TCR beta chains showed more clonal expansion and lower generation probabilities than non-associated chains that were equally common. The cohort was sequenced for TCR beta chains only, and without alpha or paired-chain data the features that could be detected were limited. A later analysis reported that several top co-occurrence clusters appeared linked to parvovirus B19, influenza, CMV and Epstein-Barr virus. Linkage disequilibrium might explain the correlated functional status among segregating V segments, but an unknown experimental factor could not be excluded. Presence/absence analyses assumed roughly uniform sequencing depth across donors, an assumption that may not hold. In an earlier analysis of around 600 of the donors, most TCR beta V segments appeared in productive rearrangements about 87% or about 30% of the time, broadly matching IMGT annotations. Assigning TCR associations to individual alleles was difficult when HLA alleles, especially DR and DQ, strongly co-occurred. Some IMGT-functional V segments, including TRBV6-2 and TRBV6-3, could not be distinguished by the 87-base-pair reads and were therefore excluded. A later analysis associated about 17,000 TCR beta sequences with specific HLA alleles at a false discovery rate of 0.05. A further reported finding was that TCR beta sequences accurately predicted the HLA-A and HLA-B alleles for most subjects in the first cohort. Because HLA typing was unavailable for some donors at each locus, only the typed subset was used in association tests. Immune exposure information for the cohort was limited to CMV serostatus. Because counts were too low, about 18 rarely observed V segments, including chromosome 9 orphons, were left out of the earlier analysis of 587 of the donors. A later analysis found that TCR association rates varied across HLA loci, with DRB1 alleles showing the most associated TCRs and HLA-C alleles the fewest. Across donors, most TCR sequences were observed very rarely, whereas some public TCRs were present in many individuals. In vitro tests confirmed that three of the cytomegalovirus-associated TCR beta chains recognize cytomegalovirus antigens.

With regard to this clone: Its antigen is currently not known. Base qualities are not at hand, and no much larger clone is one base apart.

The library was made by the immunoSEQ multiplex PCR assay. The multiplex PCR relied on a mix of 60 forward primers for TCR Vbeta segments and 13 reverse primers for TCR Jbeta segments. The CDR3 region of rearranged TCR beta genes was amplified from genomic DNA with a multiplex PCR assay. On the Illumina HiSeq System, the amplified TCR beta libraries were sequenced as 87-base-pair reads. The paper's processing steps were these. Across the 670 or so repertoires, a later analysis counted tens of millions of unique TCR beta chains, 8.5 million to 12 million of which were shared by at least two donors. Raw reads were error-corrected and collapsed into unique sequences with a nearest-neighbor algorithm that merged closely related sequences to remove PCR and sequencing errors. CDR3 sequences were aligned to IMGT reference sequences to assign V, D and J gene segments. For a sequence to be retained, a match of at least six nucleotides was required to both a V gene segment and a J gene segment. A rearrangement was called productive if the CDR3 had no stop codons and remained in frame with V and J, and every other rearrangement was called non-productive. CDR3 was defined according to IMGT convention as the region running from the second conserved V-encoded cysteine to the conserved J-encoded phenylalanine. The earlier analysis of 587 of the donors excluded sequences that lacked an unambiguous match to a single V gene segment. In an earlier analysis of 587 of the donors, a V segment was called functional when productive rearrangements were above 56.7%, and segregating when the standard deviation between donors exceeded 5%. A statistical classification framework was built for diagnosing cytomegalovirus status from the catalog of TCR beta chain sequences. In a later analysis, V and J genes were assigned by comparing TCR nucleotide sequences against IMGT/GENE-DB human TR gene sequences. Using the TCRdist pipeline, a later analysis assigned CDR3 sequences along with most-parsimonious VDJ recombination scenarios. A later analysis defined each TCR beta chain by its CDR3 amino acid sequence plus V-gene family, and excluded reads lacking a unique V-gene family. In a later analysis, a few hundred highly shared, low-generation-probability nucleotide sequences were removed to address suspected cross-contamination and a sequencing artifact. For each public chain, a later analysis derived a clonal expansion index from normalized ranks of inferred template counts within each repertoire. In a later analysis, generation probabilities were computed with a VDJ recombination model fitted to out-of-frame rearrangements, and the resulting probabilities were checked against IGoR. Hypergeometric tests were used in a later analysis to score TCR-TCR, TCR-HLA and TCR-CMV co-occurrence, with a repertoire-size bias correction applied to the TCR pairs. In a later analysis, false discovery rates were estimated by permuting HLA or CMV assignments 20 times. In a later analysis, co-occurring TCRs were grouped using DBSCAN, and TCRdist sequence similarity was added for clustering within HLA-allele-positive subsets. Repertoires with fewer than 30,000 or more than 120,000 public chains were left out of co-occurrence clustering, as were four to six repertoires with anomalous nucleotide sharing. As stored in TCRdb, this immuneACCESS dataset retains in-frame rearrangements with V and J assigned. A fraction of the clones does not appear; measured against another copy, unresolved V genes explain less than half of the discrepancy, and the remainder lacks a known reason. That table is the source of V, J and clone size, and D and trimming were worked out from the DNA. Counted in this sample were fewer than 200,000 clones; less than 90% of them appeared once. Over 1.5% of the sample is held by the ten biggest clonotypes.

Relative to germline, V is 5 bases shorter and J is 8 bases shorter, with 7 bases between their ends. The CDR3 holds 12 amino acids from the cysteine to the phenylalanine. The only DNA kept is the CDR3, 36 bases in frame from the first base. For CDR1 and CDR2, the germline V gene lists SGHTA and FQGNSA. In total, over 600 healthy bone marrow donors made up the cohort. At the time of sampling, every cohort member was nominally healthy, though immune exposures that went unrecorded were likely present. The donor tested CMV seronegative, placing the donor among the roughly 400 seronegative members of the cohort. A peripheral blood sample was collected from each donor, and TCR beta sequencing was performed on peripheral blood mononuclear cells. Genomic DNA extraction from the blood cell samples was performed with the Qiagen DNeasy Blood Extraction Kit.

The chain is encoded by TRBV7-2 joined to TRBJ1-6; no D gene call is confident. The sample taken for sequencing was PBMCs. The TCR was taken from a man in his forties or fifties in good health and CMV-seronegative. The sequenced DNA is TGTGCCAGCAGCAGGAGCGATTCACCCCTCCACTTT. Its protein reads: CASSRSDSPLHF.